What follows are 4 T cell receptor beta chains derived from one specimen sequenced in a study of blood T cells in healthy people across ages. Through a sample-barcoded 5' primer and a J-beta primer mix, a second PCR was run for roughly 6 to 12 cycles. From the 5' RACE reads, TCRdb called clonotypes with MiXCR, one entry per CDR3 protein. The sample has around 2 million distinct CDR3 sequences; about 39% are singletons. Sequencing was carried out using blood. The receptor set was obtained from a human donor in good health.

The DNA for the CDR3 is TGTGCCAGCAACAGGGTGGGACAGGGGATTGCCAATGAGCAGTTCTTC. Its translation: CASNRVGQGIANEQFF. This chain connects TRBV28 to TRBJ2-1, with 10 bases matching TRBD1. The germline V gene has CDR1 MDHEN and CDR2 SYDVKM. The V and J ends lost 7 bases and 6 bases, in that order; junction bases with no gene match: 12. This CDR3 is built from 16 residues.

The rearrangement uses TRBV2 and TRBJ1-2; TRBD1 is a possible D gene (6 bases). Germline values: CDR1 SNHLY, CDR2 FYNNEI. Trimming removed 8 bases from V and 5 bases from J, with 12 bases in between. This CDR3 has 12 residues. CDR3 protein: CASGQLNYGYTF. The CDR3, as DNA: TGTGCCAGCGGACAGCTTAATTATGGCTACACCTTC. Full variable domain (remainder filled in from reference TRBV2 and TRBJ1-2): EPEVTQTPSHQVTQMGQEVILRCVPISNHLYFYWYRQILGQKVEFLVSFYNNEISEKSEIFDDQFSVERPDGSNFTLKIRSTKLEDSAMYFCASGQLNYGYTFGSGTRLTVV.

The chain carries TRBV20-1 and TRBJ1-1; 10 bases fit TRBD1. Germline V gene sequence: CDR1 DFQATT, CDR2 SNEGSKA (reference sequence). V shed 3 bases and J 5 bases; nucleotides not matched to a gene: 6. The CDR3 loop spans 14 amino acids. Here the CDR3 DNA reads TGCAGTGCTAGGACAGGGGGCGTTGTGACTGAAGCTTTCTTT. Protein: CSARTGGVVTEAFF.

This clonotype was detected a few times. V gene TRBV29-1 combines with J gene TRBJ2-7; D is uncertain. The CDR3 has 13 residues. The ends were cut back, 3 bases at V and 0 bases at J, with 9 bases in the middle. Germline V CDR1 and CDR2: SQVTM, ANQGSEA. The CDR3 protein is CSVDSTDSYEQYF. The CDR3 coding sequence is TGCAGCGTTGACAGTACGGACTCCTACGAGCAGTACTTC.